These 23 T cell receptor beta chains were sequenced from one sample in a study of blood T cell repertoires in COVID-19. Clones were read by immunoSEQ multiplex PCR, and TCRdb kept only the in-frame ones, dropping some. The sample includes about 380,000 clones, around 90% of them seen just once. Sequencing was performed on PBMCs or T cells enriched from blood (not recorded which). The receptor set was obtained from a woman aged 18-30 years who had recovered from COVID-19.

The chain combines TRBV4-2 with TRBJ1-2, with TRBD1 matching over 9 bases. Germline trimming cut 0 bases from V and 8 bases from J; bases unmatched to any gene: 10. The CDR3 length is 16 residues. Germline-derived CDR1 and CDR2 are LGHNA and YNFKEQ. In DNA, the CDR3 is TGTGCCAGCAGCCAAGACCCGGGTGGGACAGGGAGCGGCTACACCTTC. As protein: CASSQDPGGTGSGYTF.

V gene TRBV18 combines with J gene TRBJ1-2, with D possibly matching TRBD1 (5 bases). This CDR3 contains 15 residues. Germline CDR1 reads KGHSH; CDR2 reads LQKENI. Trimming pared 0 bases from V and 3 bases from J, leaving 11 bases between. The CDR3 coding sequence is TGTGCCAGCTCACCACCGGGGGGGATTTACTATGGCTACACCTTC. Its protein is CASSPPGGIYYGYTF. Drawing the rest from reference TRBV18 and TRBJ1-2, the complete variable domain is NAGVMQNPRHLVRRRGQEARLRCSPMKGHSHVYWYRQLPEEGLKFMVYLQKENIIDESGMPKERFSAEFPKEGPSILRIQQVVRGDSAAYFCASSPPGGIYYGYTFGSGTRLTVV.

The rearrangement joins TRBV11-3 to TRBJ2-1; TRBD2 matches 11 bases. The length of the CDR3 is 16 residues. The V and J ends lost 2 bases and 3 bases, in that order; junction bases with no gene match: 3. CDR1 is SGHNT, CDR2 YENEEA, per germline. CDR3 residues: CASSLLTSGSYNEQFF. The CDR3 nucleotides are TGTGCCAGCAGCTTATTAACTAGCGGGAGCTACAATGAGCAGTTCTTC. The full variable domain, with the rest looked up from reference TRBV11-3 and TRBJ2-1, is EAGVVQSPRYKIIEKKQPVAFWCNPISGHNTLYWYLQNLGQGPELLIRYENEEAVDDSQLPKDRFSAERLKGVDSTLKIQPAELGDSAVYLCASSLLTSGSYNEQFFGPGTRLTVL.

V and J are TRBV28 and TRBJ2-1; D possibly corresponds to TRBD1 (5 bases). With 2 bases removed from V and 6 bases from J, the gap between germline ends came to 14 bases. The CDR3 extends over 15 amino acids. CDR1 MDHEN and CDR2 SYDVKM come from the germline V gene. The CDR3 DNA reads TGTGCCAGCAGTTTAGGGGCAGCAAGGGGCAATGAGCAGTTCTTC. It is translated as CASSLGAARGNEQFF.

This clone was detected only a few times. In DNA form, the CDR3 reads TGTGCCAGCAGTTACGCGGGGAACAGTGGGGTTAAGACCCAGTACTTC. Amino acids: CASSYAGNSGVKTQYF. The V and J genes are TRBV6-5 and TRBJ2-5; perhaps TRBD2 as D (6 bases). Looked up from germline, CDR1 is MNHEY and CDR2 is SVGAGI. V gave up 2 bases and J gave up 6 bases, with 19 bases separating them. There are 16 residues in the CDR3.

This sequence joins TRBV9 and TRBJ2-3; D perhaps matches TRBD1 (6 bases). CDR3 length: 16 amino acids. Between the trimmed V and J ends, which lost 2 bases and 0 bases, there was a span of 13 bases. The germline CDR1 and CDR2 sequences are SGDLS and YYNGEE. The CDR3 DNA is TGTGCCAGCAGCGTGTGGGACACACCTAGCACAGATACGCAGTATTTT. It encodes CASSVWDTPSTDTQYF.

This clone was recorded once. V is TRBV27 and J is TRBJ2-3, with 7 bases lining up with TRBD2. V dropped 7 bases and J dropped 0; count of bases not matched to a gene: 7. From germline, CDR1 is MNHEY and CDR2 SMNVEV (reference sequence). CDR3 length equals 15 residues. The chain's CDR3 is CASIEGGSSTDTQYF. CDR3 in DNA: TGTGCCAGCATCGAGGGCGGGAGCAGCACAGATACGCAGTATTTT.

CDR3 DNA: TGTGCCTGGAGTGCCGGACAGGGTAACGAAAAACTGTTTTTT. Translated: CAWSAGQGNEKLFF. The chain links TRBV30 to TRBJ1-4; 8 bases fit TRBD1. CDR1 and CDR2 (germline): GTSNPN, SVGIG (reference sequence). Trimming at V came to 1 base and at J to 8 bases, leaving 6 bases not matched to a gene. This CDR3 is built from 14 residues. Supplemented by reference TRBV30 and TRBJ1-4, the full variable domain reads SQTIHQWPATLVQPVGSPLSLECTVEGTSNPNLYWYRQAAGRGLQLLFYSVGIGQISSEVPQNLSASRPQDRQFILSSKKLLLSDSGFYLCAWSAGQGNEKLFFGSGTQLSVL.

This clone has only a few counts. Other DNA sequences in this sample translate to the same CDR3. The chain carries TRBV7-2 and TRBJ1-3, with D unclear. V lost 1 base and J 1 base, leaving 8 bases between the germline ends. This CDR3 spans 15 amino acids. Germline V lookup: CDR1 SGHTA, CDR2 FQGNSA. This chain's CDR3 is CASSLVGGSGNTIYF. CDR3 nucleotides: TGTGCCAGCAGCTTAGTAGGAGGATCTGGAAACACCATATATTTT. The full variable domain, its missing parts supplied by reference TRBV7-2 and TRBJ1-3, is GAGVSQSPSNKVTEKGKDVELRCDPISGHTALYWYRQSLGQGLEFLIYFQGNSAPDKSGLPSDRFSAERTGGSVSTLTIQRTQQEDSAVYLCASSLVGGSGNTIYFGEGSWLTVV.

The chain has TRBV6-4 and TRBJ2-3; D gene ambiguous. Germline values: CDR1 MRHNA, CDR2 SNTAGT. This CDR3 spans 16 amino acids. V was clipped by 0 bases and J by 0 bases, with 10 bases between them. The DNA for the CDR3 is TGTGCCAGCAGTGACTCGGAGCGTAGTAGCACAGATACGCAGTATTTT. Encoded protein: CASSDSERSSTDTQYF.

This sequence joins TRBV6-5 and TRBJ1-2, with a possible D match to TRBD1 (5 bases). Germline loops: CDR1 MNHEY, CDR2 SVGAGI. CDR3 size: 15 residues. Trimming left V 7 bases short and J 10 bases short, with 25 bases between. The DNA of the CDR3 is TGTGCCAGCACCGGACAAGGGGCAGGGTTAAGTGACTACACCTTC. Its protein product is CASTGQGAGLSDYTF.

The gene calls are TRBV5-4 and TRBJ2-3, with TRBD2 as a possible D gene (6 bases). V dropped 4 bases and J dropped 2 bases, with 17 bases sitting between them. The CDR3 contains 16 residues. The germline CDR1 and CDR2 sequences are SGHNT and YYREEE (reference sequence). CDR3 sequence reads: CASSRRLAGPTDTQYF. CDR3 nucleotide sequence: TGTGCCAGCAGCCGCCGTCTTGCGGGGCCCACAGATACGCAGTATTTT.

This clone was counted a few times. One end of the junction varies from germline; a read error may be responsible. The chain has TRBV5-6 and TRBJ1-1; D call uncertain. The germline CDR1 and CDR2 sequences are SGHDT and YYEEEE. This CDR3 has 13 residues. This CDR3 reads CASTLTGNTEAFF. In DNA form, the CDR3 reads TGTGCCAGCACCTTGACGGGGAACACTGAAGCTTTCTTT. Full variable domain (remainder filled in from reference TRBV5-6 and TRBJ1-1): DAGVTQSPTHLIKTRGQQVTLRCSPKSGHDTVSWYQQALGQGPQFIFQYYEEEERQRGNFPDRFSGHQFPNYSSELNVNALLLGDSALYLCASTLTGNTEAFFGQGTRLTVV.

This chain links TRBV5-1 with TRBJ1-4, with 9 bases matching TRBD1. The V and J ends lost 4 bases and 4 bases, in that order; junction bases with no gene match: 2. Germline V gene data show CDR1 as SGHRS and CDR2 as YFSETQ. This CDR3 is 14 amino acids long. CDR3 sequence reads: CASSMGQGNEKLFF. The CDR3 nucleotides are TGCGCCAGCAGCATGGGACAGGGTAATGAAAAACTGTTTTTT.

The J gene is TRBJ1-1, the V gene TRBV12-3 or TRBV12-4; TRBD1 agrees at 7 bases. The CDR3 loop spans 12 amino acids. The J segment lost 6 bases and the V segment lost 5 bases, leaving 3 bases of the junction unmatched. Written as DNA, the CDR3 is TGTGCCAGCAGTACCACAGGGGCTGAAGCTTTCTTT. Protein product: CASSTTGAEAFF.

The V and J genes are TRBV28 and TRBJ2-3; the D gene is possibly TRBD2 (7 bases). The germline gives CDR1 MDHEN, CDR2 SYDVKM. The V gene lost 1 base and the J gene lost 1 base, with 12 bases spanning the gap. This CDR3 contains 16 residues. CDR3 in amino acids: CASSLFQGRGTDTQYF. CDR3 coding DNA: TGTGCCAGCAGTTTATTTCAGGGGAGGGGCACAGATACGCAGTATTTT.

The table lists this clone with a few counts. The V and J genes are TRBV19 and TRBJ1-5; D perhaps matches TRBD1 (5 bases). The CDR3 covers 13 residues. Germline V lookup: CDR1 LNHDA, CDR2 SQIVND (reference sequence). V dropped 3 bases and J dropped 7 bases, with 10 bases sitting between them. The CDR3 DNA follows: TGTGCCAGTAGTATCACGGGGGTACAGCCCCAGCATTTT. It codes for CASSITGVQPQHF.

J is TRBJ1-2 and V is TRBV7-9, with TRBD1 as a possible D gene (6 bases). The V gene lost 5 bases and the J gene lost 8 bases, with 18 bases spanning the gap. The CDR3 has 14 amino acids. Germline CDR1 is SEHNR and CDR2 is FQNEAQ (reference sequence). The CDR3 reads CASSPRGYLGGYTF. Here the CDR3 DNA reads TGTGCCAGCAGCCCCAGGGGTTACTTAGGAGGCTACACCTTC.

The CDR3 region has the DNA TGTGCCAGCTCACCAGAAACAGGGGGCACTGAAGCTTTCTTT. It yields the protein CASSPETGGTEAFF. The chain carries TRBV18 and TRBJ1-1; 8 bases line up with TRBD1. CDR3 length: 14 residues. Germline V gene data show CDR1 as KGHSH and CDR2 as LQKENI. Trimming took 2 bases from V and 4 from J; bases not matched to a gene: 3.

The table lists this clone with a few counts. The chain combines TRBV6-5 with TRBJ1-3; D call uncertain. Trimming left V 4 bases short and J 0 bases short, with 10 bases between. Germline V gene sequence: CDR1 MNHEY, CDR2 SVGAGI. CDR3 size: 15 residues. The CDR3 region has the DNA TGTGCCAGCAGTTCCCCCCCGAGCTCTGGAAACACCATATATTTT. Translated, it gives CASSSPPSSGNTIYF.

This clone was recorded only once. The rearrangement links TRBV19 to TRBJ2-3; weak D call: TRBD1 (5 bases). The CDR3 is made up of 12 amino acids. The germline V and J ends were trimmed by 6 bases and 1 base, with 5 bases remaining between them. Germline V gene lookup returns CDR1 LNHDA and CDR2 SQIVND (reference sequence). CDR3 residues: CASRQGTDTQYF. The CDR3 DNA sequence: TGTGCCAGTAGACAGGGCACAGATACGCAGTATTTT. The whole variable domain, remainder taken from reference TRBV19 and TRBJ2-3, is DGGITQSPKYLFRKEGQNVTLSCEQNLNHDAMYWYRQDPGQGLRLIYYSQIVNDFQKGDIAEGYSVSREKKESFPLTVTSAQKNPTAFYLCASRQGTDTQYFGPGTRLTVL.

The chain couples TRBV4-1 to TRBJ2-1; the match to TRBD2 covers 12 bases. The CDR3 covers 15 residues. Trimming at V came to 2 bases and at J to 4 bases, leaving 0 bases not matched to a gene. CDR1 MGHRA and CDR2 YSYEKL come from the germline V gene. This CDR3 is CASSQTSGGYNEQFF. The CDR3 bases are TGCGCCAGCAGCCAAACTAGCGGGGGGTACAATGAGCAGTTCTTC.

J is TRBJ2-5 and V is TRBV7-9; possibly TRBD2 for D (7 bases). The V end lost 5 bases, the J end lost 5 bases, and 18 bases lay between the germline ends. This CDR3 is built from 15 residues. The V gene's germline CDR1 is SEHNR and CDR2 FQNEAQ (reference sequence). In nucleotides, the CDR3 is TGTGCCAGCAGCCAATCCGGGGGGCCACGGGAGACCCAGTACTTC. Protein sequence: CASSQSGGPRETQYF.